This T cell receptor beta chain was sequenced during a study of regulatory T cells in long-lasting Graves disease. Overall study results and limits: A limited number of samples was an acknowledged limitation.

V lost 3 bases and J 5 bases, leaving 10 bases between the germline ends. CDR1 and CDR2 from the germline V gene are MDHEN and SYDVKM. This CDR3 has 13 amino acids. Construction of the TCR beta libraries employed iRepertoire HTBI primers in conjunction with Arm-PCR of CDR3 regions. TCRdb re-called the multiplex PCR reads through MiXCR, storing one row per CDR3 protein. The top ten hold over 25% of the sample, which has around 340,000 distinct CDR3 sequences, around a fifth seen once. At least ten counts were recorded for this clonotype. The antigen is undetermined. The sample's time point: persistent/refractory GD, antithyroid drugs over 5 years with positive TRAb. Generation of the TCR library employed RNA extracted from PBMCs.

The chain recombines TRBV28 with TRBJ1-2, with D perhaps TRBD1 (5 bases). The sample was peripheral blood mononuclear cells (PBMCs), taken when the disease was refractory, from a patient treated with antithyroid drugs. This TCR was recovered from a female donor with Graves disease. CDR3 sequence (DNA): TGTGCCAGCAGTTTCCTCGACAGATATGGCTACACCTTC. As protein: CASSFLDRYGYTF.